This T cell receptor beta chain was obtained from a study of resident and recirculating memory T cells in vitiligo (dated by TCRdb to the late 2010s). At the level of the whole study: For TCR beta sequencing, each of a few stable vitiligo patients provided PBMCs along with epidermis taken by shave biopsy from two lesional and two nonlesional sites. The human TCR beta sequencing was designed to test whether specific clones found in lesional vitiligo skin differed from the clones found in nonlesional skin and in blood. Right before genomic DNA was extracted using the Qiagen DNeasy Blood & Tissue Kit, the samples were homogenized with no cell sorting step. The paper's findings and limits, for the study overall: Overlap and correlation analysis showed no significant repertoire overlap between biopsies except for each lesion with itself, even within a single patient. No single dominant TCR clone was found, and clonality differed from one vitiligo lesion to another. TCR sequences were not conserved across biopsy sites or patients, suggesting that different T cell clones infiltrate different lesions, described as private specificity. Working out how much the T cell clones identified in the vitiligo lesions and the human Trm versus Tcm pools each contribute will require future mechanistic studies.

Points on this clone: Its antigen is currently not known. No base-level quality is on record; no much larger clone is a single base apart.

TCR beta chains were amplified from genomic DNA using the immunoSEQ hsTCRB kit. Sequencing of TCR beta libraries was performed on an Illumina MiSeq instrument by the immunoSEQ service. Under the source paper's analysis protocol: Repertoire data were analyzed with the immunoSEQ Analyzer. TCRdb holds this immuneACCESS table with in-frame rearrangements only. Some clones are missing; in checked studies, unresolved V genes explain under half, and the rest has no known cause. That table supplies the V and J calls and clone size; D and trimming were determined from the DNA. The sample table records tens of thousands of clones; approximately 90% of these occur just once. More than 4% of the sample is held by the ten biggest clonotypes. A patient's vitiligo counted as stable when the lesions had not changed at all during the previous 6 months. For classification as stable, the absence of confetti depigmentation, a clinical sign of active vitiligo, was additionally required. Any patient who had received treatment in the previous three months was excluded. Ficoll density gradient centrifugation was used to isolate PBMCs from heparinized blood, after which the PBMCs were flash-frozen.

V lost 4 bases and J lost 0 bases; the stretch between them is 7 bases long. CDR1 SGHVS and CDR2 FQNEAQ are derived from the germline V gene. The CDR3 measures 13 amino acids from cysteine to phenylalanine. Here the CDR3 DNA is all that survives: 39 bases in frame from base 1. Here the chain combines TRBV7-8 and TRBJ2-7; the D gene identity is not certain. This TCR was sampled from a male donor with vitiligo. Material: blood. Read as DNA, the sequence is TGTGCCAGCAGCTACAGAGTCTCCTACGAGCAGTACTTC. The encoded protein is CASSYRVSYEQYF.